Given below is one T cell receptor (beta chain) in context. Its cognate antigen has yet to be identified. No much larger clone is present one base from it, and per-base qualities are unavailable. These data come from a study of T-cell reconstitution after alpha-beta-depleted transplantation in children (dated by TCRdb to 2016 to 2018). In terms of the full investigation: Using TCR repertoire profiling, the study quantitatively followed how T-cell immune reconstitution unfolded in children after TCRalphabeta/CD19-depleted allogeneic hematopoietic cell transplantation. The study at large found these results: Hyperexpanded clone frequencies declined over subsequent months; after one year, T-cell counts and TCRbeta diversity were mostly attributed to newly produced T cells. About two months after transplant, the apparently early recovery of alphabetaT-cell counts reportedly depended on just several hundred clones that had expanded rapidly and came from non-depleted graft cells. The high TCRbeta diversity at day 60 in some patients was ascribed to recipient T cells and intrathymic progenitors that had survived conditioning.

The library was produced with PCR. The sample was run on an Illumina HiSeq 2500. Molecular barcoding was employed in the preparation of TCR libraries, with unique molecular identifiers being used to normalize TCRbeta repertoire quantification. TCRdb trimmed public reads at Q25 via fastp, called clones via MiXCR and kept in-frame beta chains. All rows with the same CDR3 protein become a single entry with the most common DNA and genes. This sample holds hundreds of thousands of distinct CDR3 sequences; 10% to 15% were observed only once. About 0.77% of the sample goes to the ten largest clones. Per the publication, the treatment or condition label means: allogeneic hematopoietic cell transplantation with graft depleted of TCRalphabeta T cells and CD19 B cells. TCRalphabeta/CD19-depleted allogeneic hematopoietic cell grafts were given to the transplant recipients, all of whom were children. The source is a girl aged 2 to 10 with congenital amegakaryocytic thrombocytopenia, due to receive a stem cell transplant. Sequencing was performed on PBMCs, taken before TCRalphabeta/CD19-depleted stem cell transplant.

The DNA sequence is as follows: TGTGCCAGCGCTATAGCGGGCCGATCCTACGAGCAGTACTTC. Translation gives CASAIAGRSYEQYF. The rearrangement combines TRBV3-1 with TRBJ2-7; TRBD2 matches 7 bases in the middle. The germline V and J ends show losses of 8 bases and 1 base respectively, and no gene match explains 8 bases of the junction. CDR1 and CDR2, looked up from the germline V gene (reference sequence), are LGHDT and YNNKEL. The CDR3 measures 14 amino acids from cysteine to phenylalanine. The CDR3 DNA has 42 bases and is translated from base 1.